This TCR beta chain was documented in a study of T cells in Graves' hyperthyroidism and ophthalmopathy. The V gene's germline CDR1 is MDHEN and CDR2 SYDVKM. V dropped 3 bases and J dropped 5 bases, with 5 bases sitting between them. The length of the CDR3 is 11 residues. Lactation, pregnancy, other autoimmune disease or uncontrolled infection excluded patients. Clinical symptoms, serum thyroxine and TRAb, thyroid ultrasound and orbital computed tomography together formed the diagnostic basis. The PBMCs studied were ones that came from approximately 9.9 ml fresh peripheral blood. Using RNA transcripts as the source, TCR beta CDR3 regions were amplified. Using the HTBI primer set, a first-round RT-PCR was run on the TCR CDR3. TCRdb independently ran MiXCR on the multiplex PCR reads; one entry per CDR3 protein. The sample carries about 400,000 distinct CDR3 sequences, 14% to 15% recorded once. This clonotype was recorded at least ten times.

Source material: blood. The chain couples TRBV28 to TRBJ2-7; no definite D call. The source is a woman aged 30 to 39 with Graves' hyperthyroidism. In DNA form, the CDR3 reads TGTGCCAGCAGTTTTACCAACGAGCAGTACTTC. It translates to CASSFTNEQYF.